These 30 T cell receptor beta chains were all obtained from the same sample, sequenced in a study of T cell repertoires in aging, cancer and after chemotherapy (dated by TCRdb to the late 2010s). TCR beta rearrangements were amplified from genomic DNA isolated from peripheral blood, not from sorted cells or RNA. TCRdb shows the sequencer as Illumina MiSeq. Multiplex touch-down PCR with a mixed TRB-A/B primer pool was used to amplify rearranged TRB sequences covering the V, D and J segments. The raw public reads went through TCRdb reprocessing: fastp at Q25, MiXCR clone calling, in-frame beta chains kept. Each CDR3 protein appears once, grouped with its most common genes and DNA. The sample table shows under 7,500 distinct CDR3 sequences, and roughly 30% are seen once. The top ten hold roughly 7% of the sample. Sequenced material: blood. Receptors were obtained from a human donor in good health.

The V and J genes are TRBV6-5 and TRBJ2-2; 7 bases fit TRBD1. Trimming removed 7 bases from V and 6 bases from J; junction bases left unmatched: 5. The CDR3 consists of 13 residues. Germline V lookup: CDR1 MNHEY, CDR2 SVGAGI. The chain's CDR3 is CASISGGAGELFF. The DNA for the CDR3 is TGTGCCAGCATTTCAGGGGGTGCCGGGGAGCTGTTTTTT.

The V call is TRBV6-4, the J call TRBJ2-2; 8 nucleotides match TRBD2. Trimming cost V 6 bases and J 2 bases; bases outside gene matches: 8. The CDR3 loop spans 16 amino acids. Germline CDR1 and CDR2: MRHNA and SNTAGT. This CDR3 reads CASRRSAGVNTGELFF. DNA for the CDR3: TGTGCCAGCAGACGTTCAGCGGGGGTCAACACCGGGGAGCTGTTTTTT.

J is TRBJ2-7 and V is TRBV20-1; a weak D match, TRBD1 (5 bases). The CDR3 has 11 residues. Between the trimmed V and J ends, which lost 2 bases and 5 bases, there was a span of 7 bases. The germline CDR1 and CDR2 sequences are DFQATT and SNEGSKA (reference sequence). As DNA, the CDR3 is TGCAGTGCTAGAAAAGGGGACGAGCAGTACTTC. This codes for CSARKGDEQYF.

The genes are TRBV27 and TRBJ1-1, with a weak D call TRBD1 (6 bases). The CDR3 spans 16 residues. Germline V gene lookup returns CDR1 MNHEY and CDR2 SMNVEV (reference sequence). Trimming removed 4 bases at V and 3 bases at J, with 18 bases between. The CDR3 DNA sequence: TGTGCCAGCAGTTCCGGGTACAGGGCAGGGTACACTGAAGCTTTCTTT. Translating it yields CASSSGYRAGYTEAFF.

The chain recombines TRBV7-9 with TRBJ2-3; no reliable D call. Deletions cut 5 bases from V and 6 bases from J, with 9 bases between. The CDR3 extends over 12 amino acids. The germline CDR1 and CDR2 sequences are SEHNR and FQNEAQ (reference sequence). CDR3 sequence reads: CASSNRADTQYF. DNA of the CDR3: TGTGCCAGCAGCAATAGAGCGGATACGCAGTATTTT.

By share of the sample, this clonotype is medium-sized. The rearrangement uses TRBV27 and TRBJ2-6; no clear D gene. V was pared by 2 bases and J by 2 bases, with 7 bases between. CDR1 is MNHEY, CDR2 SMNVEV, per germline (reference sequence). This CDR3 has 15 residues. CDR3 protein: CASSLSSPGANVLTF. The CDR3 nucleotides read TGTGCCAGCAGTTTAAGCTCGCCTGGGGCCAACGTCCTGACTTTC.

This clonotype was counted a few times. CDR3 coding DNA: TGCAGTGCTAGAGATCAATGGGCGGGCTACAATGAGCAGTTCTTC. Encoded protein: CSARDQWAGYNEQFF. V is TRBV20-1 and J is TRBJ2-1; TRBD2 might be the D (5 bases). This CDR3 is built from 15 residues. Germline assignment: CDR1 DFQATT and CDR2 SNEGSKA (reference sequence). The germline V and J ends were trimmed by 0 bases and 3 bases, with 12 bases remaining between them.

J is TRBJ2-7 and V is TRBV5-1, with 7 bases aligning to TRBD2. Looked up from germline, CDR1 is SGHRS and CDR2 is YFSETQ. The CDR3 consists of 15 residues. V was clipped by 3 bases and J by 2 bases; unmatched bases: 8. CDR3 in DNA: TGCGCCAGCAGCTCAGGTGGTGGGGGGGCCTACGAGCAGTACTTC. Its translation: CASSSGGGGAYEQYF.

The CDR3 coding sequence is TGCAGCGAGCGGTTCAGCACAGATACGCAGTATTTT. Its translation: CSERFSTDTQYF. The chain couples TRBV29-1 to TRBJ2-3, with D perhaps TRBD2 (5 bases). Between the trimmed V and J ends, which lost 7 bases and 0 bases, there was a span of 8 bases. This CDR3 has 12 residues. CDR1 and CDR2 (germline): SQVTM, ANQGSEA.

The chain couples TRBV12-3 or TRBV12-4 to TRBJ1-2, with 9 bases fitting TRBD1. Losses at the gene ends were 5 bases for V and 8 bases for J; bases not matched to a gene: 3. The CDR3 extends over 12 amino acids. The CDR3 loop is CASSPGQGGYTF. The CDR3 bases are TGTGCCAGCAGTCCGGGACAGGGCGGCTACACCTTC.

The chain couples TRBV14 to TRBJ2-3; D call uncertain. CDR3 length: 17 amino acids. V shed 0 bases and J shed 0 bases, with 13 bases lying between them. The germline CDR1 and CDR2 sequences are SGHDN and FVKESK. This CDR3 reads CASSQDPAGSSTDTQYF. In DNA, the CDR3 is TGTGCCAGCAGCCAAGATCCAGCCGGCTCTAGCACAGATACGCAGTATTTT.

The rearrangement uses TRBV6-5 and TRBJ2-7, with 7 bases aligning to TRBD2. The V and J ends lost 2 bases and 3 bases, in that order; junction bases with no gene match: 7. This CDR3 is 15 amino acids long. Germline CDR1 reads MNHEY; CDR2 reads SVGAGI. The CDR3 reads CASSYPLAVGYEQYF. In DNA form, the CDR3 reads TGTGCCAGCAGTTACCCCCTAGCGGTCGGCTACGAGCAGTACTTC.

The V and J genes are TRBV5-1 and TRBJ2-2; D may be TRBD2 (5 bases). V lost 4 bases, J lost 5 bases, and 9 bases lay in between. Per germline, CDR1 SGHRS and CDR2 YFSETQ. There are 13 residues in the CDR3. CDR3 loop: CASSTSGTGELFF. The CDR3 region has the DNA TGCGCCAGCAGCACCTCGGGGACCGGGGAGCTGTTTTTT.

The chain carries TRBV12-3 or TRBV12-4 and TRBJ1-1; weak D call: TRBD1 (6 bases). The CDR3 is made up of 15 amino acids. V was shortened by 5 bases and J by 1 base, with 14 bases between the two germline ends. CDR3: CASSPWTDPNTEAFF. The CDR3 DNA follows: TGTGCCAGCAGTCCCTGGACAGACCCGAACACTGAAGCTTTCTTT.

The V gene is TRBV6-6, the J gene TRBJ2-5; 9 bases are shared with TRBD1. Germline lookup yields CDR1 MNHNY and CDR2 SVGAGI (reference sequence). The length of the CDR3 is 14 residues. With V trimmed by 9 bases and J by 6 bases, 11 bases remained unmatched. CDR3 region: CARGGQGSFKTQYF. The CDR3 region has the DNA TGTGCCAGGGGTGGACAGGGGTCTTTTAAGACCCAGTACTTC.

This clonotype is termed medium-sized. J is TRBJ1-3 and V is TRBV19, with 9 bases aligning to TRBD1. The V gene's germline CDR1 is LNHDA and CDR2 SQIVND (reference sequence). This CDR3 is built from 17 residues. V dropped 9 bases and J dropped 2; count of bases not matched to a gene: 14. CDR3 amino acids: CASHRGQGATTGNTIYF. The CDR3 bases are TGTGCCAGCCACAGGGGGCAGGGGGCGACCACTGGAAACACCATATATTTT.

This clonotype was counted a few times. J is TRBJ1-2 and V is TRBV24-1; 7 bases agree with TRBD1. The V and J ends lost 2 bases and 4 bases, in that order; junction bases with no gene match: 6. CDR1 and CDR2 (germline): KGHDR, SFDVKD. CDR3 length: 15 amino acids. CDR3 region: CATSDSGTAPYGYTF. The CDR3 DNA is TGTGCCACCAGTGATTCTGGGACAGCTCCCTATGGCTACACCTTC.

This chain uses TRBV20-1 with TRBJ2-1, with a tentative D call TRBD2 (5 bases). Looked up from germline, CDR1 is DFQATT and CDR2 is SNEGSKA (reference sequence). Deletions cut 3 bases from V and 12 bases from J, with 12 bases between. The CDR3 runs to 11 residues. CDR3 nucleotides: TGCAGTGCTAGCATACTAGGCGGGCAGTTCTTC. This sequence encodes CSASILGGQFF.

By frequency in the sample, this clonotype is medium-sized (0.01 to 0.1%). This chain connects TRBV6-5 to TRBJ2-1; perhaps TRBD2 as D (5 bases). The CDR3 is 12 residues long. V dropped 2 bases and J dropped 8 bases, with 7 bases sitting between them. Germline loops: CDR1 MNHEY, CDR2 SVGAGI. The CDR3, as DNA: TGTGCCAGCAGTTACGGAGGCGATGAGCAGTTCTTC. It encodes CASSYGGDEQFF.

Relative to its sample, this clonotype is medium-sized (0.01 to 0.1%). This rearrangement joins TRBV11-1 to TRBJ1-6; no definite D call. In germline, CDR1 is SGHAT, CDR2 FQDESV (reference sequence). The V gene lost 3 bases and the J gene lost 7 bases, with 7 bases spanning the gap. The CDR3 loop spans 13 amino acids. The CDR3 loop reads CASSFSVNSPLHF. The CDR3 region has the DNA TGTGCCAGCAGCTTCTCAGTCAATTCACCCCTCCACTTT.

The genes are TRBV20-1 and TRBJ2-5; a possible D gene is TRBD1 (6 bases). V gave up 6 bases and J gave up 5 bases, with 19 bases separating them. CDR1 is DFQATT, CDR2 SNEGSKA, per germline (reference sequence). CDR3 length equals 14 residues. CDR3 loop: CSAHRASGFETQYF. The CDR3 DNA sequence: TGCAGTGCGCACAGGGCGTCGGGATTTGAGACCCAGTACTTC.

The chain is built from TRBV6-2 or TRBV6-3 and TRBJ1-5; D is unresolved. The CDR3 sequence is 12 residues long. The germline gives CDR1 MNHEY, CDR2 SVGEGT. Trimming removed 6 bases from V and 4 bases from J, with 7 bases in between. The CDR3 bases are TGTGCCAGCAGCCGCCCTAATCAGCCCCAGCATTTT. Protein sequence: CASSRPNQPQHF.

This sequence joins TRBV20-1 and TRBJ2-3, with 14 bases lining up with TRBD2. Losses at the gene ends were 1 base for V and 2 bases for J; bases not matched to a gene: 14. Looked up from germline, CDR1 is DFQATT and CDR2 is SNEGSKA (reference sequence). There are 20 residues in the CDR3. CDR3 residues: CSARGLAGLAGEGPTDTQYF. DNA for the CDR3: TGCAGTGCTAGAGGGCTGGCGGGACTAGCGGGAGAGGGGCCCACAGATACGCAGTATTTT.

The V call is TRBV19, the J call TRBJ2-7, with 10 bases lining up with TRBD1. Germline CDR1 reads LNHDA; CDR2 reads SQIVND (reference sequence). Trimming at V came to 7 bases and at J to 0 bases, leaving 9 bases not matched to a gene. This CDR3 spans 16 amino acids. The CDR3 is CASTPSGTGDSYEQYF. The CDR3 DNA sequence: TGTGCCAGTACCCCCTCGGGGACAGGGGACTCCTACGAGCAGTACTTC.

The chain carries TRBV27 and TRBJ1-1; D call uncertain. This CDR3 has 14 amino acids. Trimming removed 3 bases from V and 4 bases from J, with 12 bases in between. Germline assignment: CDR1 MNHEY and CDR2 SMNVEV (reference sequence). DNA for the CDR3: TGTGCCAGCAGTTTTGGTGGGCCGGGCACTGAAGCTTTCTTT. This gives the protein CASSFGGPGTEAFF.

By its share, this clonotype is medium-sized. CDR3: CSAEGARRGYTF. The DNA for the CDR3 is TGCAGCGCTGAGGGGGCGCGGAGGGGCTACACCTTC. V and J are TRBV29-1 and TRBJ1-2; 7 bases are a match to TRBD1. Germline V gives CDR1 SQVTM, CDR2 ANQGSEA. The trim removed 7 bases at V and 8 bases at J, leaving 10 bases unmatched. The CDR3 contains 12 residues.

This clonotype has only a few counts. The J gene is TRBJ1-1, the V gene TRBV7-2, with D possibly being TRBD1 (5 bases). The germline V gene has CDR1 SGHTA and CDR2 FQGNSA. Trimming removed 1 base from V and 1 base from J, with 7 bases in between. This CDR3 region has 14 residues. The CDR3 here is CASSLDGGNTEAFF. In nucleotides, the CDR3 is TGTGCCAGCAGCTTAGATGGGGGGAACACTGAAGCTTTCTTT. The variable domain in full, with the rest retrieved from reference TRBV7-2 and TRBJ1-1, is GAGVSQSPSNKVTEKGKDVELRCDPISGHTALYWYRQSLGQGLEFLIYFQGNSAPDKSGLPSDRFSAERTGGSVSTLTIQRTQQEDSAVYLCASSLDGGNTEAFFGQGTRLTVV.

This chain connects TRBV6-2 or TRBV6-3 to TRBJ2-1; tentatively, D is TRBD1 (5 bases). CDR1 is MNHEY and CDR2 is SVGEGT in the germline V gene. The CDR3 runs 15 residues. With 6 bases removed from V and 8 bases from J, the gap between germline ends came to 20 bases. As DNA, the CDR3 is TGTGCCAGCAGCCAACGGTGGCAGGGTGAAGATGAGCAGTTCTTC. Its protein product is CASSQRWQGEDEQFF.

V is TRBV6-1 and J is TRBJ1-6; D not resolved. The V gene's germline CDR1 is MNHNS and CDR2 SASEGT. This CDR3 has 14 amino acids. With 4 bases removed from V and 4 bases from J, the gap between germline ends came to 8 bases. Written as DNA, the CDR3 is TGTGCCAGCAGTGCGACGGGGTATAATTCACCCCTCCACTTT. Translating it yields CASSATGYNSPLHF.

The V call is TRBV5-1, the J call TRBJ2-7, with 10 bases fitting TRBD1. Germline loops: CDR1 SGHRS, CDR2 YFSETQ. V gave up 3 bases and J gave up 3 bases; unmatched junction bases: 6. This CDR3 is built from 15 residues. The CDR3 protein is CASSSGTGDYYEQYF. Written as DNA, the CDR3 is TGCGCCAGCAGCTCCGGGACAGGGGATTACTACGAGCAGTACTTC.